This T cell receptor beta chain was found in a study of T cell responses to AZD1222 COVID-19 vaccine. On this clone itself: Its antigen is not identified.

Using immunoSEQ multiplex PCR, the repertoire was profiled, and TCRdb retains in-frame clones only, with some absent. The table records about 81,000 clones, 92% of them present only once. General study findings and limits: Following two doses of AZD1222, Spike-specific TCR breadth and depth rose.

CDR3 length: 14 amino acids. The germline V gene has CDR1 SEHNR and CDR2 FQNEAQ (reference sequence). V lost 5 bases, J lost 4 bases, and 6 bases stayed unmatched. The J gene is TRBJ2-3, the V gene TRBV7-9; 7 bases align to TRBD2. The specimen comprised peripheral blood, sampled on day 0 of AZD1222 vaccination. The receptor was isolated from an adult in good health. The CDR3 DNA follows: TGTGCCAGCAGCGTAGGGACTACAGCAGATACGCAGTATTTT. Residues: CASSVGTTADTQYF.